This TCR beta chain was sequenced during a study of T cell responses to AZD1222 COVID-19 vaccine (dated by TCRdb to about 2021). About the full investigation: AZD1222 recipients whose second dose came at about 4 weeks and those whose second dose came at about 12 weeks were combined into one group, since spike-specific TCR depth and breadth did not differ between the two schedules. TCR sequencing was performed for 230 to 250 trial participants, of whom some 200 were given two doses of AZD1222 and approximately 25 were given two doses of MenACWY control vaccine. Trial participants were enrolled by age into subgroups of 18-55, 56-69 and 70-plus years, and about 150, 27 and 61 TCR-sequenced participants, respectively, were included in these subgroups.

The time point label of this sample denotes: baseline before first vaccination. Samples from vaccinated people were obtained from the UK trials COV001 and COV002, which included a single-blind randomized controlled phase 2/3 trial of AZD1222 (ChAdOx1 nCoV-19) in healthy adults. Trial participant PBMC samples were collected at day 0 and day 28 after the second dose for TCRbeta chain sequencing. A word on this clone: The antigen it binds to is not known. Base qualities are not provided; no much larger clone lies one nucleotide away.

Via the germline V gene, CDR1 is KGHSH and CDR2 LQKENI. Trimming leaves V shorter by 4 bases and J shorter by 2 bases, with the junction holding 4 bases beyond the gene matches. Taken from cysteine to phenylalanine, the CDR3 has 18 residues. Kept here is only the CDR3 DNA, which spans 54 bases and is read in frame from base 1. Study-wide conclusions, independent of this receptor: CD4 TCRs associated with the vaccine covered the entire spike protein, and the dominant responses were in regions 160-218 and 743-854. Because no samples from the day 14 peak response were available, repertoires could be characterized only after the peak T cell response. Nearly half of unique spike-specific TCRs reportedly recognized epitopes outside regions mutated in the B.1.351 and B.1.1.7 variants. After two AZD1222 doses, spike-specific TCR breadth and depth were significantly higher than at day 0 and than in MenACWY recipients. Most participants were white British and females outnumbered males, and the authors suggested that clonal diversity may have been underestimated. In the small 56-69-year group, the increase in depth fell short of significance, most likely because of low power. Conclusions about previously exposed vaccinees are limited because only six or seven AZD1222 recipients were SARS-CoV-2 seropositive at baseline.

The CDR3 regions of human TCRbeta chains were subjected to immunosequencing. Per the source publication's procedure: TCRs in the repertoires were matched against a reference library of SARS-CoV-2-specific TCRs that had been generated with the MIRA antigen-specificity platform. Breadth meant the fraction of unique TCRs that were SARS-CoV-2-associated, whereas depth meant the fraction of total T cells that were SARS-CoV-2-associated. Using the MIRA data, every spike-specific TCR was mapped to the spike region that the TCR reacted to and assigned to either a CD4 or a CD8 class. Log10-transformed breadth and depth values were compared by one-way ANOVA with Sidak's multiple comparisons tests. TCRdb took this table from immuneACCESS and kept in-frame rearrangements with V and J called. Such tables lack part of the clones; where checked against another copy, unresolved V genes explain under half of the gap, and the rest is unexplained. V and J calls and clone size are those listed in that table; D and trimming were worked out from the DNA. The sample table shows 150,000 or so clones, and about 87% are seen once. The ten top clones hold less than 3.5% of the sample.

The starting material was peripheral blood, obtained on day 0 of AZD1222 vaccination. This clonotype was sampled from an adult in good health. The rearranged chain carries TRBV18 and TRBJ2-6; TRBD2 aligns with 14 central bases. The DNA is TGTGCCAGCTCACTGACTAGCGGGGGGGCCGCTGGGGCCAACGTCCTGACTTTC. Its translation reads: CASSLTSGGAAGANVLTF.